The 11 T cell receptor beta chains reported below all come from one sample, sequenced in a study of PD-L1 blockade in urothelial cancer. Libraries were prepared by immunoSEQ multiplex PCR; TCRdb keeps only in-frame clonotypes and omits some of them. The sample shows around 130,000 clones, about 81% of them seen only once. The time point denotes: pretreatment peripheral blood. Sequencing used PBMCs, obtained around atezolizumab (anti-PD-L1) treatment. Receptors were obtained from a man aged 50-60 years with urothelial cancer.

The V call is TRBV6-5, the J call TRBJ2-5; TRBD1 matches at 9 bases. The length of the CDR3 is 15 residues. After removal of 2 bases from V and 6 bases from J, the junction contained 7 bases not matched to a gene. The V gene's germline CDR1 is MNHEY and CDR2 SVGAGI. This CDR3 reads CASSYPGQGMKTQYF. CDR3 coding DNA: TGTGCCAGCAGTTACCCGGGACAGGGCATGAAGACCCAGTACTTC.

This sequence joins TRBV4-2 and TRBJ2-1; 10 positions agree with TRBD2. Germline CDR1 is LGHNA and CDR2 is YNFKEQ. CDR3 length: 19 amino acids. J gave up 6 bases and V 0 bases, and 14 bases lay outside the gene matches. CDR3 sequence reads: CASSQERISGRAGGNEQFF. CDR3 bases: TGTGCCAGCAGCCAAGAGAGAATCAGCGGGAGGGCCGGGGGCAATGAGCAGTTCTTC.

This clone was recorded only once. One end of the junction does not line up with germline, which may come from a read error. This chain joins TRBV7-9 and TRBJ1-3, with 8 bases lining up with TRBD1. Germline V gene sequence: CDR1 SEHNR, CDR2 FQNEAQ (reference sequence). The CDR3 is 15 residues long. The CDR3 here is CASSLSGQVGDTIYF. CDR3 nucleotide sequence: TGTGCCAGCAGCTTATCGGGACAGGTTGGAGACACCATATATTTT.

The rearrangement links TRBV28 to TRBJ2-7, with 9 bases that match TRBD1. Germline V CDR1 and CDR2: MDHEN, SYDVKM. The CDR3 spans 16 residues. V lost 5 bases to trimming and J lost 5 bases; unmatched junction nucleotides: 13. The CDR3 protein is CASSNPAGQGSHEQYF. For the CDR3, the DNA is TGTGCCAGCAGTAATCCGGCGGGACAGGGTTCCCACGAGCAGTACTTC.

V and J are TRBV7-2 and TRBJ2-7, with TRBD2 matching over 13 bases. Per germline, CDR1 SGHTA and CDR2 FQGNSA. V shed 5 bases and J 4 bases; nucleotides not matched to a gene: 2. The CDR3 is 14 amino acids. The CDR3 nucleotides read TGTGCCAGCAGCAGGACTAGCGGGGGATACGAGCAGTACTTC. It translates to CASSRTSGGYEQYF.

This chain joins TRBV4-1 and TRBJ1-6; no reliable D call. The V and J ends lost 4 bases and 9 bases respectively, with 16 bases between them. Germline V gene sequence: CDR1 MGHRA, CDR2 YSYEKL. The CDR3 is made up of 15 amino acids. The CDR3 DNA reads TGCGCCAGCAGCCGGGCCGTCTCGGAGGGTTCACCCCTCCACTTT. Translated, it gives CASSRAVSEGSPLHF.

The V call is TRBV7-9, the J call TRBJ1-3; maybe TRBD1 (5 bases). Germline V CDR1 and CDR2: SEHNR, FQNEAQ (reference sequence). CDR3 length: 15 residues. Trimming removed 7 bases at V and 0 bases at J, with 13 bases between. In nucleotides, the CDR3 is TGTGCCAGCACCCGTAGTGGGGCCTCTGGAAACACCATATATTTT. Translating it yields CASTRSGASGNTIYF.

This chain links TRBV7-9 with TRBJ1-1, with 8 positions matching TRBD1. CDR3 size: 14 residues. Trimming cost V 3 bases and J 1 base; bases outside gene matches: 1. Germline CDR1 is SEHNR and CDR2 is FQNEAQ (reference sequence). The CDR3 is CASSFGQGNTEAFF. CDR3 DNA sequence: TGTGCCAGCAGCTTTGGACAGGGGAACACTGAAGCTTTCTTT.

V and J are TRBV6-5 and TRBJ1-2, with TRBD1 matching over 11 bases. There are 15 residues in the CDR3. V gave up 6 bases and J gave up 2 bases; unmatched junction bases: 5. Germline-derived CDR1 and CDR2 are MNHEY and SVGAGI. In nucleotides, the CDR3 is TGTGCCAGCAGCTCAGGACAGGGGGCGAACTATGGCTACACCTTC. It is translated as CASSSGQGANYGYTF.

The chain joins TRBV18 to TRBJ2-1, with TRBD2 matching 12 bases. Germline assignment: CDR1 KGHSH and CDR2 LQKENI. The CDR3 consists of 15 residues. After removal of 3 bases from V and 5 bases from J, the junction contained 2 bases not matched to a gene. This chain's CDR3 is CASSPWTSGNNEQFF. For the CDR3, the DNA is TGTGCCAGCTCACCTTGGACTAGCGGGAACAATGAGCAGTTCTTC.

V is TRBV7-2 and J is TRBJ2-7; no clear D. Germline V CDR1 and CDR2: SGHTA, FQGNSA. The CDR3 is made up of 15 amino acids. V shed 1 base and J shed 6 bases, with 16 bases lying between them. The CDR3 region is CASSLDTQLRGEQYF. The DNA for the CDR3 is TGTGCCAGCAGCTTAGACACCCAGCTCCGCGGCGAGCAGTACTTC.